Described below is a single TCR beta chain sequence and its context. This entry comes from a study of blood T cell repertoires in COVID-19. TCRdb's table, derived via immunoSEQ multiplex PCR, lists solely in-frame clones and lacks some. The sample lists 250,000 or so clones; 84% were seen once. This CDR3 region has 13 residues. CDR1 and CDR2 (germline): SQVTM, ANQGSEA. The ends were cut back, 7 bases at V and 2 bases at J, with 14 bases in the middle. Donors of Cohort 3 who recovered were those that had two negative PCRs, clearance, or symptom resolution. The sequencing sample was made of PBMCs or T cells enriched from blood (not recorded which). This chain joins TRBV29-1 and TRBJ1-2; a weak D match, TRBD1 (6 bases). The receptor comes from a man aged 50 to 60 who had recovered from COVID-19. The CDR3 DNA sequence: TGCAGCGCCAAGAGTGGGGGCAACTATGGCTACACCTTC. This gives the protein CSAKSGGNYGYTF.